Described below is a single T cell receptor (beta chain) sequence and its context. The data belong to a study of control samples from healthy donors and cancer patients. The CDR3 totals 13 residues. V lost 5 bases, J lost 8 bases, and 7 bases stayed unmatched. Germline assignment: CDR1 SEHNR and CDR2 FQNEAQ (reference sequence). TCRdb keeps only in-frame clones here, not all; method: immunoSEQ multiplex PCR. The sample yields some 130,000 clones, about 95% seen once. The sequenced sample consisted of blood. This rearrangement joins TRBV7-9 to TRBJ1-2; 8 bases map to TRBD1. This clonotype was obtained from a man younger than 45 in good health. The CDR3 DNA reads as TGTGCCAGCAGCGGACAGGGTCTAAGAGGCTACACCTTC. Translating gives CASSGQGLRGYTF.